A selection of T cell receptor beta chains follows, all from one sample in a study of shared clonotypes between healthy human individuals. The assay was immunoSEQ multiplex PCR, and TCRdb's table has in-frame clones only and misses some. Of roughly 2.4 million clones detected, almost 96% appear once; the ten largest clones hold less than 0.15%. Sequencing used naive CD4+ T cells sorted from blood. These receptors were taken from a man between 18 and 35 years old in good health. The conserved cysteine and the conserved F or W are not part of the CDR3 here. The size field is filled for only some rows; it gives once, few, many or a size class.

clone_size	v_call	j_call	cdr3_aa
NA	TRBV6-1	TRBJ1-2	ASSDGSGRNYGYT
NA	TRBV18	TRBJ2-5	ASSQGTGPVETQY
few	TRBV7-9	TRBJ2-1	ASSRSGGANEQF
NA	TRBV10-3	TRBJ2-7	AISDGRSYEQY
NA	TRBV5-6	TRBJ2-3	ASSFEASYSSTDTQY
once	TRBV30	TRBJ2-1	AWVKDRANEQF
NA	TRBV28	TRBJ2-1	ASSLTGLAGYEQF
NA	TRBV6-1	TRBJ1-5	ASSGGASNQPQH
NA	TRBV19	TRBJ1-5	ASSIRGNQPQH
NA	TRBV5-1	TRBJ1-1	ASSLDGRLYTEAF
NA	TRBV30	TRBJ1-5	AWSIGRVSNQPQH
NA	TRBV30	TRBJ2-2	AWGSFPGELF
NA	TRBV5-1	TRBJ2-5	ASSSQTATQY
NA	TRBV30	TRBJ1-6	AWSDRNSPLH